Each of the 6 T cell receptor beta chains below was sequenced from the same sample in a study of OX40 agonist ivuxolimab in advanced cancers. Some clones are missing from TCRdb's copy, which holds only in-frame ones; the method was immunoSEQ multiplex PCR. The sample contains approximately 40,000 clones, roughly 90% of which appear only once. The specimen comprised CD4+ or CD8+ T cells sorted from blood, sampled in a trial of the OX40 agonist ivuxolimab. All receptors come from an adult with an advanced solid tumor such as melanoma, head and neck, liver or kidney cancer.

The V gene is TRBV28, the J gene TRBJ1-2; D is undetermined. The ends were cut back, 6 bases at V and 1 base at J, with 9 bases in the middle. The CDR3 loop spans 13 amino acids. Per the germline V gene, CDR1 is MDHEN and CDR2 is SYDVKM. The CDR3 DNA sequence: TGTGCCAGCAGGCGGACCCTTAACTATGGCTACACCTTC. Its protein is CASRRTLNYGYTF.

The chain recombines TRBV2 with TRBJ1-4; perhaps TRBD1 as D (6 bases). In germline, CDR1 is SNHLY, CDR2 FYNNEI. The CDR3 totals 16 residues. Trimming took 10 bases from V and 0 from J, leaving 18 bases between them. CDR3 in DNA: TGTGCCACGGCGACAGGAAAAGTTGCAACTAATGAAAAACTGTTTTTT. Its translation is CATATGKVATNEKLFF.

This chain links TRBV10-3 with TRBJ2-7, with unresolved D. This CDR3 contains 15 residues. The germline gives CDR1 ENHRY, CDR2 SYGVKD. Deletions cut 0 bases from V and 3 bases from J, with 12 bases between. CDR3 residues: CAISESGSRHYEQYV. CDR3 DNA: TGTGCCATCAGTGAGTCGGGTAGCCGGCACTACGAGCAGTACGTC.

J is TRBJ2-1 and V is TRBV7-2, with 9 nucleotides matching TRBD2. CDR1 and CDR2 (germline): SGHTA, FQGNSA. The length of the CDR3 is 17 residues. The V segment lost 5 bases and the J segment 7 bases; nucleotides outside the gene matches: 15. The CDR3 DNA sequence: TGTGCCAGCAGCAATGACCTCCTAGCGGGAATAGGAAATGAGCAGTTCTTC. Its protein product is CASSNDLLAGIGNEQFF.

The chain combines TRBV13 with TRBJ1-2; D may be TRBD1 (6 bases). V dropped 0 bases and J dropped 5 bases, with 16 bases sitting between them. The CDR3 is made up of 16 amino acids. CDR1 and CDR2 (germline): PRHDT, FYEKMQ (reference sequence). CDR3 protein: CASSLGVGGPGYGYTF. The CDR3 nucleotides are TGTGCCAGCAGCTTAGGCGTCGGGGGGCCAGGGTATGGCTACACCTTC.

The CDR3, as DNA: TGTGCCAGCGGATCTTATAGCAATCAGCCCCAGCATTTT. This sequence encodes CASGSYSNQPQHF. The chain combines TRBV14 with TRBJ1-5; D gene ambiguous. The CDR3 is made up of 13 amino acids. The V end was cut by 8 bases, the J end by 0 bases, with 8 bases between. Germline assignment: CDR1 SGHDN and CDR2 FVKESK.